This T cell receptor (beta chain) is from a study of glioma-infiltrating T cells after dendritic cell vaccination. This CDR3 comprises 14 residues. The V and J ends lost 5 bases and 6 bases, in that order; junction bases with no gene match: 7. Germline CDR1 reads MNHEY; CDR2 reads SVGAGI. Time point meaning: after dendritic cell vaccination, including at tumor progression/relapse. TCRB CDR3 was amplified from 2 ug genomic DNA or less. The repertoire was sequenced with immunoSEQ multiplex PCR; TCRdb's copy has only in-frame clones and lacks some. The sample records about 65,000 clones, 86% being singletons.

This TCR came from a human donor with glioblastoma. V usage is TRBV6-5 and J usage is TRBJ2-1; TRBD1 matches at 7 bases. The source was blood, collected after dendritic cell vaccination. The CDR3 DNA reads TGTGCCAGCAGTCGACAGGGAGTAGGCAATGAGCAGTTCTTC. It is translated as CASSRQGVGNEQFF.